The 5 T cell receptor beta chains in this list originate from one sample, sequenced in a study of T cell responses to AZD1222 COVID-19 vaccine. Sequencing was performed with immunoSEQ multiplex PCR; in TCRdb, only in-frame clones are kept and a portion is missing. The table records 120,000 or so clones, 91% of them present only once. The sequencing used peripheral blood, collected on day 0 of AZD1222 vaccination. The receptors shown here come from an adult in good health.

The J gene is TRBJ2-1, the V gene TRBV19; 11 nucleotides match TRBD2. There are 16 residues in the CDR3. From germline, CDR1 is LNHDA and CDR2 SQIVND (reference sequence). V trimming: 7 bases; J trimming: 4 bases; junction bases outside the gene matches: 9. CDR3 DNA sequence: TGTGCCAGTACCAGACTAGCGGGATCACATTACAATGAGCAGTTCTTC. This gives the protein CASTRLAGSHYNEQFF.

The CDR3 DNA reads TGTGCCAGCAGTTACTCAGGTTTCGGGAATGAGCAGTTCTTC. Its translation: CASSYSGFGNEQFF. The rearrangement joins TRBV6-6 to TRBJ2-1; no clear D. CDR3 length equals 14 residues. Germline CDR1 reads MNHNY; CDR2 reads SVGAGI (reference sequence). The V end lost 0 bases, the J end lost 7 bases, and 10 bases lay between the germline ends.

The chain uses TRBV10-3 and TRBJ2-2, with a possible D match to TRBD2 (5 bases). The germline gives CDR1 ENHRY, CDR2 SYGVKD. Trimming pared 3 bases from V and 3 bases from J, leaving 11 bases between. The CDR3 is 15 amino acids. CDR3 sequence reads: CAISEGKGDTGELFF. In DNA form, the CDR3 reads TGTGCCATCAGTGAAGGGAAGGGAGACACCGGGGAGCTGTTTTTT.

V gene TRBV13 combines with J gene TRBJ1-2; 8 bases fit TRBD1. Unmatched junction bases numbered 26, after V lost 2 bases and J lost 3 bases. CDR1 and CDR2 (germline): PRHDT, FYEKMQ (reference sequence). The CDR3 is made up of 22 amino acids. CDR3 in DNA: TGTGCCAGCAGCTTACGGTTTTACAGGTGGCAGGGGGCAACGATGCGTGACTATGGCTACACCTTC. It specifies CASSLRFYRWQGATMRDYGYTF.

The CDR3 here is CASSSQGTGNTIYF. In DNA, the CDR3 is TGCGCCAGCAGCTCACAGGGAACTGGAAACACCATATATTTT. The chain employs TRBV5-1 and TRBJ1-3; perhaps TRBD1 as D (6 bases). This CDR3 contains 14 residues. Looked up from germline, CDR1 is SGHRS and CDR2 is YFSETQ. Trimming pared 3 bases from V and 2 bases from J, leaving 9 bases between.